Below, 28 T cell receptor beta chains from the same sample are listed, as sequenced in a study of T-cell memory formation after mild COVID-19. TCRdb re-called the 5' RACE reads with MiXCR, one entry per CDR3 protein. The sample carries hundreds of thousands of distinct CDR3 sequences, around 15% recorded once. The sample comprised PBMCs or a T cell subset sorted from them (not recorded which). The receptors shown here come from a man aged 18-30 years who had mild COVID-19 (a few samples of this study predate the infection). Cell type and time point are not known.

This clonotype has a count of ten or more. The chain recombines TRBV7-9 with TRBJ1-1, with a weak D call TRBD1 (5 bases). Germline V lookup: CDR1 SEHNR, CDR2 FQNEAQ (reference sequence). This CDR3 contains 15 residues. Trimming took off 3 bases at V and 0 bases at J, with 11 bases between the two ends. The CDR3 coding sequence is TGTGCCAGCAGCTTCGAGGGGTTCATGAACACTGAAGCTTTCTTT. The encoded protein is CASSFEGFMNTEAFF.

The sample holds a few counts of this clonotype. This chain's CDR3 is CSAGTGGSYEQYF. The CDR3 bases are TGCAGTGCCGGGACAGGGGGCTCCTACGAGCAGTACTTC. This sequence joins TRBV20-1 and TRBJ2-7; 11 positions agree with TRBD1. Germline V gives CDR1 DFQATT, CDR2 SNEGSKA (reference sequence). V lost 6 bases to trimming and J lost 0 bases; unmatched junction nucleotides: 1. The CDR3 loop spans 13 amino acids.

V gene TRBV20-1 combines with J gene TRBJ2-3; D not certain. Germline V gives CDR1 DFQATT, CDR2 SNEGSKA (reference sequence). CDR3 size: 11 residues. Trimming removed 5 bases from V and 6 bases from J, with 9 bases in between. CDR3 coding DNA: TGCAGTGCTCCTCCCTGGGATACGCAGTATTTT. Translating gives CSAPPWDTQYF.

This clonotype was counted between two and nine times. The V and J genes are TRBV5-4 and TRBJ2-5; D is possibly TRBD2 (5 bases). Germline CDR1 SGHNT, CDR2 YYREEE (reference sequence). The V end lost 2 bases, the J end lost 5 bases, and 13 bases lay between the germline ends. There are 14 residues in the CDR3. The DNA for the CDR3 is TGTGCCAGCAGCTTTTGGACGGGGTACGAGACCCAGTACTTC. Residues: CASSFWTGYETQYF.

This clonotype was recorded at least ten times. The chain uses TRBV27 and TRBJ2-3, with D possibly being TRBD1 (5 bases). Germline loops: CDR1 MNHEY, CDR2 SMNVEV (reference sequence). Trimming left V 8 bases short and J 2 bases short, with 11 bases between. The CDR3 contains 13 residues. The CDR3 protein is CASGQGITDTQYF. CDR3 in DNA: TGTGCCAGCGGGCAGGGAATCACAGATACGCAGTATTTT.

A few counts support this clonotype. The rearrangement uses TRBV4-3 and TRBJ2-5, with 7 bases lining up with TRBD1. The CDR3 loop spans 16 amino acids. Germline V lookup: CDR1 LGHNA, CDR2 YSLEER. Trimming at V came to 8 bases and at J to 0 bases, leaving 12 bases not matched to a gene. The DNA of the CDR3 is TGCGCCAGCCGACTTTACGTGCAGGGGGACCAAGAGACCCAGTACTTC. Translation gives CASRLYVQGDQETQYF.

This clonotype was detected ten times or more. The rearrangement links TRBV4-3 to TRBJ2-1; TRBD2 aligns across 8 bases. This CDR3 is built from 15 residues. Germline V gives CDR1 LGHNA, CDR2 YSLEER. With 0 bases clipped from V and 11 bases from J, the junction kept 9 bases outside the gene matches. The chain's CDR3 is CASSQEPAGVLKQFF. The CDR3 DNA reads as TGCGCCAGCAGCCAAGAGCCAGCGGGGGTATTAAAGCAGTTCTTC.

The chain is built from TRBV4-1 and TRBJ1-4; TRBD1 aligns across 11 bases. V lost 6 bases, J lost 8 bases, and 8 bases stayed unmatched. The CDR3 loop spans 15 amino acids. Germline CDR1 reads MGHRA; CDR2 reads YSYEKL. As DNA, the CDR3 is TGCGCCAGCAGTTGGGCGGGACAGGGGGGCGAAAAACTGTTTTTT. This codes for CASSWAGQGGEKLFF.

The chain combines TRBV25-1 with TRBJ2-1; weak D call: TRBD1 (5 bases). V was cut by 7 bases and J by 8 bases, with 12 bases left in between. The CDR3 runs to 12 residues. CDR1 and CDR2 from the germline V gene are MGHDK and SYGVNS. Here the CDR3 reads CASTSGWHEQFF. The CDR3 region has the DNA TGTGCCAGCACATCAGGGTGGCATGAGCAGTTCTTC.

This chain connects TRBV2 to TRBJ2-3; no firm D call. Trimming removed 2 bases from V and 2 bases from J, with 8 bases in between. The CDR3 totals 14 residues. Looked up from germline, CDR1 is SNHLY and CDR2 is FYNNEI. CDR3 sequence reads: CASSELESTDTQYF. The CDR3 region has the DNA TGTGCCAGCAGTGAACTGGAATCCACAGATACGCAGTATTTT.

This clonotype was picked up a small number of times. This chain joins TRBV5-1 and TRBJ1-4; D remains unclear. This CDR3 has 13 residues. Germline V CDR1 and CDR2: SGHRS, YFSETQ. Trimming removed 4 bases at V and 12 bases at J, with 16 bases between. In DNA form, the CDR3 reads TGCGCCAGCAGCCCAGACTTCGGTGTGGAACTGTTTTTT. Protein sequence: CASSPDFGVELFF.

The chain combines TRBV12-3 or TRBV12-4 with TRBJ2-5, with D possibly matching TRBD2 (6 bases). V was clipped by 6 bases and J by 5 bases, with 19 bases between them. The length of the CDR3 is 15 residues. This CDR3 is CASRSGTPIRETQYF. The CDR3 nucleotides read TGTGCCAGCAGGTCCGGGACTCCAATCCGGGAGACCCAGTACTTC.

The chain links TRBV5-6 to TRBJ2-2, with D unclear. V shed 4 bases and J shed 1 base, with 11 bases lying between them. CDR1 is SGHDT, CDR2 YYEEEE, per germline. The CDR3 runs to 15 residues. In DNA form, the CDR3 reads TGTGCCAGCAGCCTTCCCAGGAGGAACACCGGGGAGCTGTTTTTT. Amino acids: CASSLPRRNTGELFF.

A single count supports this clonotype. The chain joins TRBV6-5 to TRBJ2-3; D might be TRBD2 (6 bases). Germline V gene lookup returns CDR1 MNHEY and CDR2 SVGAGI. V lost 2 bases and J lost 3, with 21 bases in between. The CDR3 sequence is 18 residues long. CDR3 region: CASSYNVRGRMRTDTQYF. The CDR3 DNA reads TGTGCCAGCAGTTACAATGTGCGGGGTCGGATGAGGACAGATACGCAGTATTTT.

The CDR3 spells CASSGRETQYF. The CDR3 nucleotides read TGCGCCAGCAGCGGAAGAGAGACCCAGTACTTC. The chain carries TRBV5-1 and TRBJ2-5; D is unresolved. Germline V lookup: CDR1 SGHRS, CDR2 YFSETQ. The CDR3 length is 11 residues. V was clipped by 4 bases and J by 4 bases, with 5 bases between them. Full variable domain (missing parts from reference TRBV5-1 and TRBJ2-5): KAGVTQTPRYLIKTRGQQVTLSCSPISGHRSVSWYQQTPGQGLQFLFEYFSETQRNKGNFPGRFSGRQFSNSRSEMNVSTLELGDSALYLCASSGRETQYFGPGTRLLVL.

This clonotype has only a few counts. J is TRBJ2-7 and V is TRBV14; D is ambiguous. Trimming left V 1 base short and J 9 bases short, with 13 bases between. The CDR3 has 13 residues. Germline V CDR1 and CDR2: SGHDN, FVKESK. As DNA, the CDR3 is TGTGCCAGCAGCCAAGTTGGCCATGGTGCGCAGTACTTC. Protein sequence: CASSQVGHGAQYF. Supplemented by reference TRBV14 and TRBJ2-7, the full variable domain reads EAGVTQFPSHSVIEKGQTVTLRCDPISGHDNLYWYRRVMGKEIKFLLHFVKESKQDESGMPNNRFLAERTGGTYSTLKVQPAELEDSGVYFCASSQVGHGAQYFGPGTRLTVT.

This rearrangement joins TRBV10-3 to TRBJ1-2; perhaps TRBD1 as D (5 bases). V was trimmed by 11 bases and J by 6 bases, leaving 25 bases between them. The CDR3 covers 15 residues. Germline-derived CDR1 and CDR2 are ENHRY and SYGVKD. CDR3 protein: CAVFRDRGDFNGYTF. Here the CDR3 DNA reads TGTGCCGTGTTCCGGGACCGAGGGGATTTCAATGGCTACACCTTC.

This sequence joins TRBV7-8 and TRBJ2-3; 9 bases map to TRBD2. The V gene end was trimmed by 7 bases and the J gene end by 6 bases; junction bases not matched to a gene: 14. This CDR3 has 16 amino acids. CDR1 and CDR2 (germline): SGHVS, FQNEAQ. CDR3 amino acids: CASISTERGVRDTQYF. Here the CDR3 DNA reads TGTGCCAGCATTTCCACCGAGCGGGGGGTCAGGGATACGCAGTATTTT.

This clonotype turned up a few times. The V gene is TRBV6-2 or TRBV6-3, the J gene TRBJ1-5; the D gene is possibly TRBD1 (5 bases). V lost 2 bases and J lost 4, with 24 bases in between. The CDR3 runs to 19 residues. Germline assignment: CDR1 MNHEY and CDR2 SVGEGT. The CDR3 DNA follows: TGTGCCAGCAGTTACCCACCCGGAGGAGGGGCTCGGTGGAATCAGCCCCAGCATTTT. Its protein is CASSYPPGGGARWNQPQHF.

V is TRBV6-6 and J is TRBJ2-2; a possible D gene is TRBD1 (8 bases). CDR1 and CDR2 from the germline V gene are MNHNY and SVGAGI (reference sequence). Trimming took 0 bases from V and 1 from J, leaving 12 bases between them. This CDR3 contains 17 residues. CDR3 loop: CASSYSTGGGNTGELFF. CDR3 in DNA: TGTGCCAGCAGTTACTCTACAGGGGGGGGGAACACCGGGGAGCTGTTTTTT.

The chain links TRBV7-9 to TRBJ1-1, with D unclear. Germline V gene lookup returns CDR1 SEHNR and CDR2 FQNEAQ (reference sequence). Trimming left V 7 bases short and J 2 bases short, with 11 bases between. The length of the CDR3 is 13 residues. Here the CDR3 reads CASILLANTEAFF. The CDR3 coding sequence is TGTGCCAGCATATTACTCGCCAACACTGAAGCTTTCTTT.

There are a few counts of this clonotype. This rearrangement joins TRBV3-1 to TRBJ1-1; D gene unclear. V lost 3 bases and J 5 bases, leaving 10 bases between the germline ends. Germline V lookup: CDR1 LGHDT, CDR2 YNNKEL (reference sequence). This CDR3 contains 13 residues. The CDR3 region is CASSQHIATEAFF. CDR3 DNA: TGTGCCAGCAGCCAGCACATTGCTACTGAAGCTTTCTTT.

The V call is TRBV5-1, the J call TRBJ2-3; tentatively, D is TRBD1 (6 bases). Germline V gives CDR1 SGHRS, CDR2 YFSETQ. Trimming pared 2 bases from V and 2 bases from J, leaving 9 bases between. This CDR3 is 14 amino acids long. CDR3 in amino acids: CASSFGTNTDTQYF. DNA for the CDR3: TGCGCCAGCAGCTTTGGGACAAACACAGATACGCAGTATTTT.

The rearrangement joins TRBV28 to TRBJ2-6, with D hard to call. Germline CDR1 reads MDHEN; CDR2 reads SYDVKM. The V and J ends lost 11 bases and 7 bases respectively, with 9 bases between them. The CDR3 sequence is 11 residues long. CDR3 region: CAAGEANVLTF. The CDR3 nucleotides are TGTGCCGCCGGCGAAGCCAACGTCCTGACTTTC.

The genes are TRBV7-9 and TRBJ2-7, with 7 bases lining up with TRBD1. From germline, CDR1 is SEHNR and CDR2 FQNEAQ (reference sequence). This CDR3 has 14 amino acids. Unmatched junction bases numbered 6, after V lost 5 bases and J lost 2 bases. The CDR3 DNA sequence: TGTGCCAGCAGCCCGACAGGGAGCGCCTACGAGCAGTACGTC. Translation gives CASSPTGSAYEQYV.

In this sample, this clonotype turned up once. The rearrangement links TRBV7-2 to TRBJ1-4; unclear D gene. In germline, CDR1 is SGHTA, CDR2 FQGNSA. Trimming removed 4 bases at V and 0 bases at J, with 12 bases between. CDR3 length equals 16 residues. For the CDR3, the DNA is TGTGCCAGCAGCTCAGAGAAGTTTGCAACTAATGAAAAACTGTTTTTT. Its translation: CASSSEKFATNEKLFF.

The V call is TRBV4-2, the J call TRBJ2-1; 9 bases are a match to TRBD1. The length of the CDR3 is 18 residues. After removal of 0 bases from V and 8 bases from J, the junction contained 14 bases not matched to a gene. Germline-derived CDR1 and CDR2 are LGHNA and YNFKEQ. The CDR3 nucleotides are TGTGCCAGCAGCCAAGATTCGGGCTGGGACAGGGCCACCGATGAGCAGTTCTTC. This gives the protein CASSQDSGWDRATDEQFF.

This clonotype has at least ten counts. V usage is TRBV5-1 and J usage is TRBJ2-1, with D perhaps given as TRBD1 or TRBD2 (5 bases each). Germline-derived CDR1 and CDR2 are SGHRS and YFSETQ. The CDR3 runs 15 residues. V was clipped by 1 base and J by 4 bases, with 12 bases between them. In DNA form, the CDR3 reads TGCGCCAGCAGCTTGACGGGACCCTTTTACAATGAGCAGTTCTTC. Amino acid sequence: CASSLTGPFYNEQFF.